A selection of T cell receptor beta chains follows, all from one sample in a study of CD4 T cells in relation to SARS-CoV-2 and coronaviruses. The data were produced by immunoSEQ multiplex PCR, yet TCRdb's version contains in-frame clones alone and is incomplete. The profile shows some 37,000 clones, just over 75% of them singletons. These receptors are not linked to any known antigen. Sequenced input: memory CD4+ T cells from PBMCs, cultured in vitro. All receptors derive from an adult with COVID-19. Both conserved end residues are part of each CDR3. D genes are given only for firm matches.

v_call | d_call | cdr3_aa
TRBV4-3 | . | CASSQELRNEQFF
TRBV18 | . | CASSPTGLKETQYF
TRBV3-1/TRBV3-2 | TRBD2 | CASSGTLAGSTDTQYF
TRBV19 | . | CASSIGGSLQVTDTQYF
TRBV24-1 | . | CATSDARAANTEAFF
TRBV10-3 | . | CATRRVEAQPQHF
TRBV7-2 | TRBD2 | CASSLPSGRETQYF
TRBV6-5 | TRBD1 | CASRGGGAGVEKLFF
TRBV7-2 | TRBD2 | CASIPKGSGRGSSYNEQFF
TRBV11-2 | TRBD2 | CASSLESGRPSYEQYF
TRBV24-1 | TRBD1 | CATSDRQGREYNEQFF
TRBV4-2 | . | CASRDRKNSGNTIYF
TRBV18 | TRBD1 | CASSQGQRNTEAFF
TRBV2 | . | CASSAAERSNTGELFF
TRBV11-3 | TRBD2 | CASSPGGTYYNEQFF
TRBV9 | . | CASSVDGLSNEQYF
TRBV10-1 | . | CASSEGTDTQYF
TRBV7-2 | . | CASSYKGSGIRFYEQYF
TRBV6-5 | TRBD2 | CASSLTSGYNEQFF
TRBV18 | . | CASSPQGLSYNEQFF
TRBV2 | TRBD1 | CASKKTGGGSYEQYF
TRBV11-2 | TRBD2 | CASSSPTSGFLNEQFF
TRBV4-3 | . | CASSQDLDGEQFF
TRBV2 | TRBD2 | CASNRVPGLAREQYF
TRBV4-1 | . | CASSYPMGTQYF
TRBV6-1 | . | CASREGRGDNSPLHF
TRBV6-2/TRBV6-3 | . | CASSPRWASNTGELFF
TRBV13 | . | CASSPRAPNEQFF
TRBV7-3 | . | CASSPRNTGELFF
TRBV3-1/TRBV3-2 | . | CASSQSFEKGLVGNEQFF
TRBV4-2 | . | CASSQDLWAANGYTF
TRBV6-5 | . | CASSYDPNQPQHF
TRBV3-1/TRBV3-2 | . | CASSLLFRVEQFF
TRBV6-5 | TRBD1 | CASKMDRGLVYEQYF
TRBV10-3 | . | CAISEGSGNTIYF
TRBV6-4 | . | CASSRQPNEKLFF
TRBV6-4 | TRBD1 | CASSGTGGADTQYF
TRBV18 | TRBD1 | CASSPGTGFYEQYF
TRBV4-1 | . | CASSQPGRRTNYGYTF
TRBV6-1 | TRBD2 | CASSDGVAGLNEQFF
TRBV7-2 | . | CASSLLSQREQFF
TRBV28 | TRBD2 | CASSFPLRLATSYEQYF
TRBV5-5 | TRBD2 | CASSLSRLAGVSGSYEQYF
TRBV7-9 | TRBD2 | CASRTSGKSNEQFF
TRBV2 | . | CASSGPLYTDTSTEAFF
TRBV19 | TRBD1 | CASSIDPRQGKAFF
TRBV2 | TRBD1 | CASSARVQGKVEAFF
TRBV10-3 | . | CAISERDMNTEAFF
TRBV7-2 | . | CASSLGIGTDTQYF
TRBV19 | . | CASSISPRSDQPQHF
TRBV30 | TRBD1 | CAWSPGGRQPQHF
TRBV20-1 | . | CSAQKNTEAFF
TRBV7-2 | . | CASSELTGEQFF
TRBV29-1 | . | CSALQDQETQYF
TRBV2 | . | CASSLGDTQYF
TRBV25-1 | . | CASSGGYYGYTF
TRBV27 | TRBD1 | CASRRTGGNQPQHF
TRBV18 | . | CASSSEYNEQFF
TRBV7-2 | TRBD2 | CASSLTSGPSYEQYF